This T cell receptor beta chain was captured by sequencing in a study of T cells expressing NK-cell markers. No DNA is given; TCRdb re-called the 5' RACE reads and lists each CDR3 protein once. The sample table sets out roughly 390,000 distinct CDR3 sequences. Comments on this clonotype: Antigen specificity is unknown.

Broader study findings: Expanded clones of NKG2C+ T cells had an unclear HCMV specificity. Of the CD8+ T cells in roughly 6 donors, about 1.0-7.0% belonged to dominant NKG2C+ clonotypes.

CDR3 length: 18 amino acids. CDR1 SGHDT and CDR2 YYEEEE come from the germline V gene. Sequenced input: blood T cells: a sorted CD56 or NKG2C T cell subset, CD4+ or CD8+ T cells, or bulk PBMC T cells (not recorded which). The sequence was collected from a woman aged 50 to 65 in good health. The V and J genes are TRBV5-6 and TRBJ2-6; TCRdb reports TRBD2, a call that lacks DNA to check it against. CDR3 amino acids: CASSLRLAGVRGANVLTF.